Presented here are 7 T cell receptor beta chains from one specimen sequenced in a study of CD8 T cells in Susac syndrome. An input of about 0.5 to 1 ug of RNA was subjected to reverse transcription using random hexamers. Via MiXCR, TCRdb re-called the immunoSEQ multiplex PCR reads, giving one row per CDR3 protein. The sample includes about 170,000 distinct CDR3 sequences, around 93% of them seen just once. The source material was CD4+ T cells from PBMCs. The source is a human donor with multiple sclerosis.

The J gene is TRBJ2-3, the V gene TRBV28; D is unclear. V was shortened by 6 bases and J by 2 bases, with 24 bases between the two germline ends. Germline CDR1 and CDR2: MDHEN and SYDVKM. This CDR3 is built from 18 residues. This CDR3 reads CASRSYYGRPFSTDTQYF. The CDR3 coding sequence is TGTGCCAGCAGGTCATATTACGGACGGCCATTCTCCACAGATACGCAGTATTTT.

The chain carries TRBV12-3 or TRBV12-4 and TRBJ2-3; D gene unclear. V lost 3 bases to trimming and J lost 2 bases, with 6 bases between them. The CDR3 is 13 amino acids. CDR3 coding DNA: TGTGCCAGCAGTTTGGACCTCACAGATACGCAGTATTTT. This gives the protein CASSLDLTDTQYF.

For the CDR3, the DNA is TGTGCCTGGAGTGGAGGGCTCGGTCAGCCCCAGCATTTT. Translating it yields CAWSGGLGQPQHF. The chain carries TRBV30 and TRBJ1-5, with no clear D. The CDR3 extends over 13 amino acids. V was cut by 1 base and J by 6 bases, with 10 bases left in between. Germline CDR1 and CDR2: GTSNPN and SVGIG (reference sequence).

The rearrangement links TRBV30 to TRBJ1-1, with D perhaps matching TRBD1 (6 bases). V lost 0 bases and J 3 bases, leaving 11 bases between the germline ends. CDR1 and CDR2 from the germline V gene are GTSNPN and SVGIG (reference sequence). The CDR3 extends over 14 amino acids. As DNA, the CDR3 is TGTGCCTGGAGTGTAAGGCAGGGGTACACTGAAGCTTTCTTT. As protein: CAWSVRQGYTEAFF.

J is TRBJ2-1 and V is TRBV7-2, with D possibly matching TRBD2 (6 bases). Germline assignment: CDR1 SGHTA and CDR2 FQGNSA. Trimming took 5 bases from V and 1 from J, leaving 12 bases between them. The CDR3 is made up of 15 amino acids. The CDR3 here is CASSLTAGSYNEQFF. The CDR3 nucleotides are TGTGCCAGCAGCCTCACCGCGGGGTCCTACAATGAGCAGTTCTTC. Looking up the rest from reference TRBV7-2 and TRBJ2-1 gives the full variable domain: GAGVSQSPSNKVTEKGKDVELRCDPISGHTALYWYRQSLGQGLEFLIYFQGNSAPDKSGLPSDRFSAERTGGSVSTLTIQRTQQEDSAVYLCASSLTAGSYNEQFFGPGTRLTVL.

This clonotype was observed a single time. This chain joins TRBV3-1 and TRBJ1-2, with D perhaps matching TRBD1 (5 bases). The V and J ends lost 1 base and 4 bases respectively, with 7 bases between them. Germline assignment: CDR1 LGHDT and CDR2 YNNKEL (reference sequence). There are 13 residues in the CDR3. CDR3 protein: CASSQGGVYGYTF. In DNA form, the CDR3 reads TGTGCCAGCAGCCAAGGGGGGGTCTATGGCTACACCTTC. Based on the CDR3 plus reference TRBV3-1 and TRBJ1-2, the full variable domain is DTAVSQTPKYLVTQMGNDKSIKCEQNLGHDTMYWYKQDSKKFLKIMFSYNNKELIINETVPNRFSPKSPDKAHLNLHINSLELGDSAVYFCASSQGGVYGYTFGSGTRLTVV.

The V call is TRBV28, the J call TRBJ2-7; 7 positions agree with TRBD1. This CDR3 contains 15 residues. Germline V lookup: CDR1 MDHEN, CDR2 SYDVKM. The ends lost 6 bases at V and 7 bases at J; junction bases unmatched: 15. The CDR3: CASSPPIDRVKEQYF. The CDR3 DNA is TGTGCCAGCAGCCCTCCTATCGACAGGGTAAAAGAGCAGTACTTC.